Each of the 2 T cell receptor beta chains below was sequenced from the same sample in a study of T cell responses to AZD1222 COVID-19 vaccine. Clones were sequenced by immunoSEQ multiplex PCR, and TCRdb holds only the in-frame ones, with some missing. The data hold around 150,000 clones, with about 90% observed a single time. This specimen consisted of peripheral blood, obtained on day 0 of AZD1222 vaccination. The receptor set was obtained from an adult in good health.

This clone was seen only a few times. V gene TRBV5-6 combines with J gene TRBJ1-1; TRBD1 is a possible D gene (6 bases). CDR1 is SGHDT and CDR2 is YYEEEE in the germline V gene. The V end lost 0 bases, the J end lost 1 base, and 19 bases lay between the germline ends. The CDR3 length is 18 residues. DNA of the CDR3: TGTGCCAGCAGCTTGGCGGGGGGGCGAAGTCGCCCGAACACTGAAGCTTTCTTT. Translating gives CASSLAGGRSRPNTEAFF.

The chain links TRBV3-1 (or the pseudogene TRBV3-2) to TRBJ2-7, with a possible D match to TRBD2 (5 bases). Trimming took off 0 bases at V and 0 bases at J, with 15 bases between the two ends. The length of the CDR3 is 17 residues. The germline V gene encodes CDR1 LGHDT and CDR2 YNNKEL (reference sequence). The CDR3 region has the DNA TGTGCCAGCAGCCAAGAGACTGAGCCCGACTACTCCTACGAGCAGTACTTC. Its translation: CASSQETEPDYSYEQYF.